This T cell receptor beta chain originates from a study of blood T cells in healthy people across ages. The V end lost 4 bases, the J end lost 1 base, and 8 bases lay between the germline ends. This CDR3 has 14 amino acids. Germline assignment: CDR1 LGHDT and CDR2 YNNKEL (reference sequence). Through a sample-barcoded 5' primer and a J-beta primer mix, a second PCR was run for roughly 7 to 12 cycles. TCRdb recomputed calls from the 5' RACE reads with MiXCR, one row per CDR3 protein. The sample has about 720,000 distinct CDR3 sequences, about 20% seen once. This clonotype was observed a handful of times.

The specimen was blood. The chain recombines TRBV3-1 with TRBJ1-3; D is uncertain. The sequence was collected from a man in his 70s in good health. The CDR3 protein is CASSPNFSGNTIYF. The CDR3 DNA reads TGTGCCAGCAGCCCCAATTTTTCTGGAAACACCATATATTTT.